The 27 T cell receptor beta chains presented below share a single source sample, sequenced in a study of glioma-infiltrating T cells after dendritic cell vaccination. The method was immunoSEQ multiplex PCR; TCRdb's version includes in-frame clones alone and lacks a portion of them. The sample has over 90,000 clones; around 85% are singletons. The source material was blood, sampled before dendritic cell vaccination. These TCRs come from a human donor with glioblastoma.

The chain links TRBV7-9 to TRBJ2-3; no firm D call. V lost 3 bases, J lost 2 bases, and 12 bases lay in between. The CDR3 runs 15 residues. Germline CDR1 SEHNR, CDR2 FQNEAQ (reference sequence). CDR3 sequence reads: CASSFGHYFTDTQYF. The CDR3 nucleotides are TGTGCCAGCAGCTTTGGCCACTATTTCACAGATACGCAGTATTTT. Filled out from reference TRBV7-9 and TRBJ2-3, the complete variable domain reads DTGVSQNPRHKITKRGQNVTFRCDPISEHNRLYWYRQTLGQGPEFLTYFQNEAQLEKSRLLSDRFSAERPKGSFSTLEIQRTEQGDSAMYLCASSFGHYFTDTQYFGPGTRLTVL.

This clone has a handful of counts. This same CDR3 is encoded by further DNA sequences in the sample. The chain recombines TRBV6-5 with TRBJ1-2, with D tentatively TRBD1 (5 bases). The CDR3 length is 13 residues. V was trimmed by 6 bases and J by 1 base, leaving 9 bases between them. CDR1 and CDR2 (germline): MNHEY, SVGAGI. The CDR3 coding sequence is TGTGCCAGCAGACGAGACAGTAACTATGGCTACACCTTC. Amino acid sequence: CASRRDSNYGYTF.

The chain recombines TRBV6-1 with TRBJ2-3; a possible D gene is TRBD1 (6 bases). V was pared by 5 bases and J by 5 bases, with 17 bases between. The germline gives CDR1 MNHNS, CDR2 SASEGT. CDR3 length: 15 residues. CDR3 loop: CASSPAFGGLDTQYF. The CDR3 DNA follows: TGTGCCAGCAGTCCCGCTTTTGGGGGCTTAGATACGCAGTATTTT.

The V call is TRBV4-2, the J call TRBJ1-1; D ambiguous. CDR3 length: 13 residues. Germline V gene data show CDR1 as LGHNA and CDR2 as YNFKEQ. V lost 3 bases, J lost 0 bases, and 5 bases lay in between. The CDR3 DNA is TGTGCCAGCAGCCAGTATTTGAACACTGAAGCTTTCTTT. This gives the protein CASSQYLNTEAFF.

A remark on this clone: The junction differs from germline at one of its ends, possibly a read error. The chain uses TRBV7-2 and TRBJ2-1; D is perhaps TRBD1 (6 bases). CDR3 length: 13 residues. The germline V gene encodes CDR1 SGHTA and CDR2 FQGNSA. The CDR3 DNA is TGTGCCAGCAGCCCCCGCGGGTCTGGGACACCCCTCTTC. It specifies CASSPRGSGTPLF.

CDR3 protein: CSVLPSGTGVNEKLFF. In DNA, the CDR3 is TGCAGCGTTCTCCCTTCCGGGACAGGGGTTAATGAAAAACTGTTTTTT. V usage is TRBV29-1 and J usage is TRBJ1-4; TRBD1 matches 10 bases. V shed 5 bases, J shed 4 bases, and the junction held 10 bases outside the gene matches. The CDR3 covers 16 residues. CDR1 and CDR2 (germline): SQVTM, ANQGSEA.

This chain links TRBV4-3 with TRBJ2-3; TRBD2 aligns across 14 bases. The CDR3 runs to 19 residues. CDR1 is LGHNA and CDR2 is YSLEER in the germline V gene. The V gene end was trimmed by 0 bases and the J gene end by 3 bases; junction bases not matched to a gene: 8. Here the CDR3 DNA reads TGCGCCAGCAGCCAAGACTTGACTAGCGGGAGGGCCGGGACAGATACGCAGTATTTT. The encoded protein is CASSQDLTSGRAGTDTQYF.

V usage is TRBV19 and J usage is TRBJ2-7, with D tentatively TRBD1 (5 bases). CDR1 is LNHDA and CDR2 is SQIVND in the germline V gene (reference sequence). V was trimmed by 6 bases and J by 1 base, leaving 10 bases between them. The CDR3 runs 13 residues. The CDR3 coding sequence is TGTGCCAGTAGAGGGGCGAGTTCCTACGAGCAGTACTTC. Amino acids: CASRGASSYEQYF.

This chain connects TRBV27 to TRBJ1-5, with a possible D match to TRBD1 (6 bases). Between the trimmed V and J ends, which lost 11 bases and 3 bases, there was a span of 14 bases. This CDR3 has 13 amino acids. Per the germline V gene, CDR1 is MNHEY and CDR2 is SMNVEV (reference sequence). This CDR3 reads CADVRGANQPQHF. Here the CDR3 DNA reads TGTGCCGATGTTCGGGGGGCCAATCAGCCCCAGCATTTT.

The chain couples TRBV10-3 to TRBJ2-5; 7 bases are shared with TRBD1. The germline V gene encodes CDR1 ENHRY and CDR2 SYGVKD. Unmatched junction bases numbered 10, after V lost 10 bases and J lost 5 bases. There are 13 residues in the CDR3. The CDR3 DNA is TGTGCCACGACAGGGCTGCCGGGGGAGACCCAGTACTTC. Translation gives CATTGLPGETQYF.

There are a few counts of this clone. The CDR3 sequence is CASSLDSSGVYEQYF. The CDR3 nucleotides read TGTGCCAGCAGCTTGGACAGTAGCGGGGTGTACGAGCAGTACTTC. This chain uses TRBV5-4 with TRBJ2-7, with TRBD2 matching over 8 bases. There are 15 residues in the CDR3. Germline CDR1 and CDR2: SGHNT and YYREEE (reference sequence). Germline trimming cut 0 bases from V and 4 bases from J; bases unmatched to any gene: 6.

The V and J genes are TRBV10-3 and TRBJ1-2; TRBD1 aligns across 7 bases. The germline CDR1 and CDR2 sequences are ENHRY and SYGVKD. With 2 bases clipped from V and 7 bases from J, the junction kept 7 bases outside the gene matches. This CDR3 is 14 amino acids long. The CDR3 sequence is CAISEDRVVLGYTF. As DNA, the CDR3 is TGTGCCATCAGTGAGGACAGGGTAGTCCTTGGCTACACCTTC.

The gene calls are TRBV15 and TRBJ2-1, with a tentative D call TRBD2 (5 bases). CDR3 length: 16 amino acids. From germline, CDR1 is LNHNV and CDR2 YYDKDF (reference sequence). Trimming pared 0 bases from V and 3 bases from J, leaving 12 bases between. The CDR3 DNA sequence: TGTGCCACCAGCAGAGATAGGATCGCGGGCTACAATGAGCAGTTCTTC. Translating it yields CATSRDRIAGYNEQFF.

The chain is built from TRBV6-1 and TRBJ1-1, with no clear D. The CDR3 length is 15 residues. Per germline, CDR1 MNHNS and CDR2 SASEGT. The V and J ends lost 2 bases and 2 bases respectively, with 12 bases between them. Written as DNA, the CDR3 is TGTGCCAGCAGTGAACCTGAGGGATTTAACACTGAAGCTTTCTTT. Its protein is CASSEPEGFNTEAFF.

V usage is TRBV6-6 and J usage is TRBJ1-4; maybe TRBD1 (5 bases). Germline V CDR1 and CDR2: MNHNY, SVGAGI (reference sequence). The ends were cut back, 2 bases at V and 5 bases at J, with 9 bases in the middle. The length of the CDR3 is 14 residues. The DNA of the CDR3 is TGTGCCAGCAGTTACGGGGCCCAGAATGAAAAACTGTTTTTT. Residues: CASSYGAQNEKLFF.

This clone was recorded only once. The V gene is TRBV5-1, the J gene TRBJ2-1; 7 nucleotides align to TRBD1. This CDR3 has 13 residues. Germline lookup yields CDR1 SGHRS and CDR2 YFSETQ. J lost 7 bases, V lost 2 bases, and 3 bases had no gene match. This CDR3 reads CASSLMTGNEQFF. CDR3 sequence (DNA): TGCGCCAGCAGCTTAATGACAGGGAATGAGCAGTTCTTC. Using reference TRBV5-1 and TRBJ2-1 for the parts outside the CDR3, the full variable domain is KAGVTQTPRYLIKTRGQQVTLSCSPISGHRSVSWYQQTPGQGLQFLFEYFSETQRNKGNFPGRFSGRQFSNSRSEMNVSTLELGDSALYLCASSLMTGNEQFFGPGTRLTVL.

This chain links TRBV14 with TRBJ1-1, with TRBD1 as a possible D gene (6 bases). The V gene's germline CDR1 is SGHDN and CDR2 FVKESK. This CDR3 comprises 13 residues. V lost 4 bases and J lost 8, with 14 bases in between. CDR3 coding DNA: TGTGCCAGCAGCCGAGACAGGCTGCTGGAAGCTTTCTTT. The encoded protein is CASSRDRLLEAFF.

CDR3 in DNA: TGTGCCAGCAGCGCCCTCGGACAGGGGGCTGATGGCTACACCTTC. Amino acids: CASSALGQGADGYTF. The chain has TRBV7-2 and TRBJ1-2; TRBD1 aligns across 11 bases. The V segment lost 5 bases and the J segment 6 bases; nucleotides outside the gene matches: 8. The CDR3 consists of 15 residues. Germline CDR1 is SGHTA and CDR2 is FQGNSA. The whole variable domain, remainder taken from reference TRBV7-2 and TRBJ1-2, is GAGVSQSPSNKVTEKGKDVELRCDPISGHTALYWYRQSLGQGLEFLIYFQGNSAPDKSGLPSDRFSAERTGGSVSTLTIQRTQQEDSAVYLCASSALGQGADGYTFGSGTRLTVV.

V is TRBV6-1 and J is TRBJ2-2, with 7 bases aligning to TRBD2. From germline, CDR1 is MNHNS and CDR2 SASEGT. J gave up 0 bases and V 7 bases, and 5 bases lay outside the gene matches. CDR3 length: 15 amino acids. The CDR3 here is CASTTSATNTGELFF. The CDR3 region has the DNA TGTGCCAGCACTACTAGCGCGACGAACACCGGGGAGCTGTTTTTT.

The chain employs TRBV6-5 and TRBJ2-3; possibly TRBD2 for D (6 bases). V was shortened by 7 bases and J by 1 base, with 15 bases between the two germline ends. Germline V CDR1 and CDR2: MNHEY, SVGAGI. The CDR3 is 15 residues long. CDR3 nucleotides: TGTGCCAGCAACAGCCGGGACTCTCGCACAGATACGCAGTATTTT. This encodes CASNSRDSRTDTQYF.

The chain employs TRBV5-6 and TRBJ1-3; D ambiguous. The CDR3 has 16 residues. Between the trimmed V and J ends, which lost 1 base and 4 bases, there was a span of 15 bases. Germline V gene lookup returns CDR1 SGHDT and CDR2 YYEEEE. CDR3 DNA sequence: TGTGCCAGCAGCTTGAGGCCCAGAGGCACCGGAAACACCATATATTTT. It is translated as CASSLRPRGTGNTIYF.

This chain joins TRBV6-1 and TRBJ2-7; D unclear. This CDR3 is built from 11 residues. V was cut by 9 bases and J by 10 bases, with 16 bases left in between. The V gene's germline CDR1 is MNHNS and CDR2 SASEGT. CDR3 DNA: TGTGCCAGTCTCTCCCCAGACTCACAGTACTTC. This codes for CASLSPDSQYF.

CDR3 DNA: TGTGCCAGCAGCGTAGGCTCACGAGATGGCTACACCTTC. Translating gives CASSVGSRDGYTF. This rearrangement joins TRBV9 to TRBJ1-2; D unresolved. The CDR3 is made up of 13 amino acids. Germline V gene lookup returns CDR1 SGDLS and CDR2 YYNGEE. Trimming removed 0 bases from V and 6 bases from J, with 9 bases in between. The full variable domain, its missing parts supplied by reference TRBV9 and TRBJ1-2, is DSGVTQTPKHLITATGQRVTLRCSPRSGDLSVYWYQQSLDQGLQFLIQYYNGEERAKGNILERFSAQQFPDLHSELNLSSLELGDSALYFCASSVGSRDGYTFGSGTRLTVV.

The V and J genes are TRBV29-1 and TRBJ1-1; TRBD1 matches 7 bases. This CDR3 spans 17 amino acids. J lost 0 bases, V lost 7 bases, and 17 bases had no gene match. From germline, CDR1 is SQVTM and CDR2 ANQGSEA. The CDR3 sequence is CSAKTGATGTMNTEAFF. The CDR3 DNA reads as TGCAGCGCCAAAACAGGGGCCACTGGGACGATGAACACTGAAGCTTTCTTT.

CDR3 residues: CASSLVTGSGSPWHEQFF. Here the CDR3 DNA reads TGCGCCAGCAGCTTGGTTACGGGTAGCGGGAGCCCCTGGCATGAGCAGTTCTTC. The V gene is TRBV5-1, the J gene TRBJ2-1; 9 nucleotides line up with TRBD2. V lost 0 bases and J lost 8; bases outside the gene matches: 15. The CDR3 has 18 amino acids. Germline CDR1 SGHRS, CDR2 YFSETQ.

This chain connects TRBV5-1 to TRBJ2-2; no clear D gene. CDR1 is SGHRS and CDR2 is YFSETQ in the germline V gene. The CDR3 has 15 amino acids. The V gene lost 0 bases and the J gene lost 5 bases, with 11 bases spanning the gap. The CDR3 region is CASSLDYSSTGELFF. In DNA, the CDR3 is TGCGCCAGCAGCTTGGACTACTCAAGTACCGGGGAGCTGTTTTTT.

J is TRBJ1-2 and V is TRBV5-1; tentatively, D is TRBD1 (5 bases). V lost 0 bases, J lost 2 bases, and 8 bases lay in between. This CDR3 has 14 amino acids. Germline-derived CDR1 and CDR2 are SGHRS and YFSETQ. The CDR3 bases are TGCGCCAGCAGCTTGGGACAGAGGAACTATGGCTACACCTTC. Translating it yields CASSLGQRNYGYTF.